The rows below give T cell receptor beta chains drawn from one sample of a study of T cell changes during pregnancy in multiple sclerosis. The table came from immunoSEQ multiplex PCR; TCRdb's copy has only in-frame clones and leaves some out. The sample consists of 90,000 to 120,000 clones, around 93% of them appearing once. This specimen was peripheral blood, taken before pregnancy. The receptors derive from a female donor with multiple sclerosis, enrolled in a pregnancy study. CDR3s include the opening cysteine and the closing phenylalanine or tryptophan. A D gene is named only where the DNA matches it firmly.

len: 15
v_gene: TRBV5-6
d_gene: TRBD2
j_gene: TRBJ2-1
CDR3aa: CASSRGTNSYNEQFF
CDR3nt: TGTGCCAGCAGCCGAGGGACTAACTCCTACAATGAGCAGTTCTTC

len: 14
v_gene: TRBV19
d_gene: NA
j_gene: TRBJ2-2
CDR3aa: CASTSGTNTGELFF
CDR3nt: TGTGCCAGTACCTCGGGAACAAACACCGGGGAGCTGTTTTTT

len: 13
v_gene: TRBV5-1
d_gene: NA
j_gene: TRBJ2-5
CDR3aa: CASSRTREETQYF
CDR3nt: TGCGCCAGCAGCAGAACCCGGGAAGAGACCCAGTACTTC

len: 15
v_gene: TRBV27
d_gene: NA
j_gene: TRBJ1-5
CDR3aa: CASRRRGESNQPQHF
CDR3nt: TGTGCCAGCAGGCGGCGGGGGGAAAGCAATCAGCCCCAGCATTTT

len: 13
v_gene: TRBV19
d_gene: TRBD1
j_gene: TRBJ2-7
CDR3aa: CATGQGATYEQYF
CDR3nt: TGTGCCACGGGACAGGGGGCGACCTACGAGCAGTACTTC

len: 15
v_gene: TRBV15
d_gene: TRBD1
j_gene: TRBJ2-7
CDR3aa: CATSRGGQGANEQYF
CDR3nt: TGTGCCACCAGCAGAGGGGGACAGGGGGCTAACGAGCAGTACTTC

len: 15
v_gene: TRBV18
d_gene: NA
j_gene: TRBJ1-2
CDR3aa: CASSPKAGGGVGYTF
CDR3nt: TGTGCCAGCTCACCAAAGGCGGGCGGAGGTGTGGGCTACACCTTC

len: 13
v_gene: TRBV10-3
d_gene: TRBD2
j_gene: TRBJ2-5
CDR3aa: CAIKTSTRETQYF
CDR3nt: TGTGCCATAAAGACTAGCACGAGAGAGACCCAGTACTTC

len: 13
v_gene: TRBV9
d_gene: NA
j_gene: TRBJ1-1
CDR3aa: CASSVRDTTEAFF
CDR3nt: TGTGCCAGCAGCGTAAGGGACACCACTGAAGCTTTCTTT

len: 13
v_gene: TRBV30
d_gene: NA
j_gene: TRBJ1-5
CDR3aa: CAWGAGRNQPQHF
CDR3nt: TGTGCCTGGGGGGCGGGGCGGAATCAGCCCCAGCATTTT

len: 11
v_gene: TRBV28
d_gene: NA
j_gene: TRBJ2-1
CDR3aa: CASSSGNEQFF
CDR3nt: TGTGCCAGCAGTTCCGGCAATGAGCAGTTCTTC

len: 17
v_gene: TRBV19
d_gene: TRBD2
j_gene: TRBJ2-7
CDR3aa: CASSRGLAGFSPYEQYF
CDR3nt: TGTGCCAGTAGTAGGGGACTAGCGGGATTTTCCCCCTACGAGCAGTACTTC

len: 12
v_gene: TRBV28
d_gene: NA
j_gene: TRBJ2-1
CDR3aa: CASGGGYNEQFF
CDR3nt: TGTGCATCGGGGGGCGGTTACAATGAGCAGTTCTTC

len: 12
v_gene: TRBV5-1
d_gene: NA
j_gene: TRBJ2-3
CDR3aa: CASRESTDTQYF
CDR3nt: TGCGCCAGCAGGGAGAGCACAGATACGCAGTATTTT

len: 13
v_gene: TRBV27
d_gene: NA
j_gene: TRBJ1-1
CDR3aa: CASSRDKYTEAFF
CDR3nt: TGTGCCAGCAGCCGGGACAAGTACACTGAAGCTTTCTTT

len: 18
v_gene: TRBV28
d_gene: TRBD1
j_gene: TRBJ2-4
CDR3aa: CASSLTPMTGQAKNIQYF
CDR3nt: TGTGCCAGCAGTCTCACCCCGATGACAGGGCAGGCCAAAAACATTCAGTACTTC